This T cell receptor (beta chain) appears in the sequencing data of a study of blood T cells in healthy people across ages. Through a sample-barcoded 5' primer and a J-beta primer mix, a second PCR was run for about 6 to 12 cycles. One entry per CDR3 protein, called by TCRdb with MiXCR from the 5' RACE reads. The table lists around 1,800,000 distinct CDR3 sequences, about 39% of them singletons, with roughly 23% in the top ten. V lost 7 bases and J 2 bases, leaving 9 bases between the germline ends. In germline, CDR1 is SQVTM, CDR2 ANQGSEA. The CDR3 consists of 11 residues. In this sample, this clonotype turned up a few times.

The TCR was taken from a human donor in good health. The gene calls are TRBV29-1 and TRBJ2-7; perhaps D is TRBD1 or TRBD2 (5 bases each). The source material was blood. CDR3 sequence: CSGEGPYEQYF. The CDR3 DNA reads TGCAGCGGTGAGGGACCCTACGAGCAGTACTTC.